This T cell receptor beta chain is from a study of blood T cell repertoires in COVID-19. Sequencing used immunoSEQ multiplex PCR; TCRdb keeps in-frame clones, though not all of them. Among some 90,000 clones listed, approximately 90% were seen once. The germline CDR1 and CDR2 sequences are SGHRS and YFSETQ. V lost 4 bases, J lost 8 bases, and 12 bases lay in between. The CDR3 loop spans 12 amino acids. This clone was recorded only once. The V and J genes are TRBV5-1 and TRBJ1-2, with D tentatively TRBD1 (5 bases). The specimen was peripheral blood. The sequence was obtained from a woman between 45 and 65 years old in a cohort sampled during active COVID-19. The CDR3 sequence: CASSPDRGGYTF. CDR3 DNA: TGCGCCAGCAGCCCCGACAGAGGCGGCTACACCTTC.